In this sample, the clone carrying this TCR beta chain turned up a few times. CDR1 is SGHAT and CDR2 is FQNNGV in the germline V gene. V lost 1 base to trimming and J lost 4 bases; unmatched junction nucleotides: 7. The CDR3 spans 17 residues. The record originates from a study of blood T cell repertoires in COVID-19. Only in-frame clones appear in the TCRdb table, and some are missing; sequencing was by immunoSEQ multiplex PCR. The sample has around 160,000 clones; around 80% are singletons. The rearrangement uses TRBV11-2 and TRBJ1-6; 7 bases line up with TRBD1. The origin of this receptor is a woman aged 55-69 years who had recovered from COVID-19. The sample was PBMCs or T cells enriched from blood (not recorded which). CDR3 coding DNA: TGTGCCAGCAGCTTAGGGGGGCAGGACAGGTATAATTCACCCCTCCACTTT. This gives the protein CASSLGGQDRYNSPLHF.